This entry lists 5 T cell receptor beta chains sequenced from one sample in a study of long-term antiretroviral therapy in people with HIV (dated by TCRdb to 2021 to 2024). The immunoSEQ hsTCRB v3.0 assay was used at survey level resolution for TRB variable region sequencing. The source is immuneACCESS, and TCRdb retained only in-frame sequences with V and J called. Part of the clones is not carried over; for the studies checked, unresolved V genes explain less than half of this, and the remainder is unexplained. Recorded for this sample are some 9,700 clones; over 70% of them occurred a single time. 20% of the sample lies in the top ten. The sequencing here drew on unsorted PBMCs, taken 1.8 years before starting antiretroviral therapy. These receptors were taken from a man aged 40-50 years with HIV.

The chain combines TRBV7-9 with TRBJ2-7; 12 positions match TRBD2. V dropped 4 bases and J dropped 0; count of bases not matched to a gene: 10. This CDR3 has 18 residues. Germline values: CDR1 SEHNR, CDR2 FQNEAQ (reference sequence). The CDR3 loop is CASSSPYTSGGSSYEQYF. As DNA, the CDR3 is TGTGCCAGCAGCTCCCCCTATACTAGCGGGGGGAGCTCCTACGAGCAGTACTTC. Using reference TRBV7-9 and TRBJ2-7 for the parts outside the CDR3, the full variable domain is DTGVSQNPRHKITKRGQNVTFRCDPISEHNRLYWYRQTLGQGPEFLTYFQNEAQLEKSRLLSDRFSAERPKGSFSTLEIQRTEQGDSAMYLCASSSPYTSGGSSYEQYFGPGTRLTVT.

The chain couples TRBV18 to TRBJ2-3; 9 nucleotides match TRBD2. The CDR3 contains 16 residues. Germline CDR1 is KGHSH and CDR2 is LQKENI. V lost 0 bases to trimming and J lost 3 bases; unmatched junction nucleotides: 4. The CDR3 reads CASSPPASGKTDTQYF. CDR3 nucleotides: TGTGCCAGCTCACCACCGGCTAGCGGGAAAACAGATACGCAGTATTTT.

This clone has only a few counts. The chain has TRBV6-1 and TRBJ1-2; TRBD1 is a possible D gene (5 bases). Trimming removed 8 bases at V and 2 bases at J, with 15 bases between. The CDR3 runs to 14 residues. Germline V gene lookup returns CDR1 MNHNS and CDR2 SASEGT. The chain's CDR3 is CASSSGTLNYGYTF. In nucleotides, the CDR3 is TGTGCCAGCTCGTCAGGGACCCTGAACTATGGCTACACCTTC.

The rearrangement joins TRBV7-9 to TRBJ2-5, with TRBD1 matching 8 bases. V lost 5 bases to trimming and J lost 6 bases; unmatched junction nucleotides: 11. Germline assignment: CDR1 SEHNR and CDR2 FQNEAQ (reference sequence). The CDR3 is 15 amino acids. The CDR3 loop is CASSPPWTGKQTQYF. The CDR3 DNA reads as TGTGCCAGCAGCCCGCCCTGGACAGGGAAACAGACCCAGTACTTC.

This clone came up a few times. The rearrangement links TRBV4-1 to TRBJ1-2; D remains unclear. This CDR3 is built from 15 residues. Germline V gene data show CDR1 as MGHRA and CDR2 as YSYEKL. V was pared by 7 bases and J by 8 bases, with 23 bases between. CDR3 DNA sequence: TGCGCCAGCACCCCAAGTGAGGTCCCAGATGCGGGCTACACCTTC. This sequence encodes CASTPSEVPDAGYTF.